A single sample gave rise to the 18 T cell receptor beta chains below, sequenced in a study of T cells in Graves' hyperthyroidism and ophthalmopathy. RNA transcripts were the template for amplifying TCR beta CDR3 regions. The primer set for the first-round RT-PCR of the TCR CDR3 was HTBI. TCRdb redid the calling of the multiplex PCR reads with MiXCR, one entry per CDR3 protein. In the table there are approximately 510,000 distinct CDR3 sequences, about 45% of which are singletons. The sequenced sample consisted of peripheral blood or thyroid tissue (not recorded which). The receptors were sampled from an adult woman with Graves' disease, either hyperthyroidism or ophthalmopathy (not recorded which).

The chain recombines TRBV12-3 or TRBV12-4 with TRBJ1-1; D is unclear. CDR3 length: 16 amino acids. V lost 4 bases and J 6 bases, leaving 21 bases between the germline ends. CDR3 loop: CASSSRPVTANAEAFF. Written as DNA, the CDR3 is TGTGCCAGCAGTTCCCGACCCGTTACCGCTAACGCTGAAGCTTTCTTT.

This clonotype was picked up many times. This rearrangement joins TRBV6-2 or TRBV6-3 to TRBJ1-2; D unresolved. Deletions cut 4 bases from V and 4 bases from J, with 7 bases between. CDR3 length: 12 amino acids. Germline V CDR1 and CDR2: MNHEY, SVGEGT. The CDR3 nucleotides read TGTGCCAGCAGTTCGGCACCCTATGGCTACACCTTC. This sequence encodes CASSSAPYGYTF.

This clonotype was seen repeatedly, ten times or more. This rearrangement joins TRBV3-1 to TRBJ1-1; D possibly corresponds to TRBD1 (5 bases). Germline CDR1 reads LGHDT; CDR2 reads YNNKEL (reference sequence). V was cut by 4 bases and J by 7 bases, with 13 bases left in between. The CDR3 contains 13 residues. The CDR3 loop reads CASSPPGGIEAFF. CDR3 DNA sequence: TGTGCCAGCAGCCCCCCCGGGGGGATTGAAGCTTTCTTT.

In this sample, this clonotype turned up many times. This chain connects TRBV7-2 to TRBJ2-7; D gene ambiguous. Deletions cut 5 bases from V and 7 bases from J, with 9 bases between. Germline V gene data show CDR1 as SGHTA and CDR2 as FQGNSA. This CDR3 has 11 residues. The CDR3 nucleotides read TGTGCCAGCAGCGAAACTGGTGAGCAGTACTTC. Amino acid sequence: CASSETGEQYF.

V gene TRBV11-2 combines with J gene TRBJ2-5; D may be TRBD2 (7 bases). Trimming removed 4 bases from V and 4 bases from J, with 13 bases in between. This CDR3 contains 14 residues. Germline CDR1 and CDR2: SGHAT and FQNNGV. The CDR3 region is CASSSRGGGETQYF. CDR3 nucleotide sequence: TGTGCCAGCAGCTCGAGGGGGGGTGGAGAGACCCAGTACTTC.

J is TRBJ1-1 and V is TRBV10-3; maybe TRBD1 (5 bases). Per the germline V gene, CDR1 is ENHRY and CDR2 is SYGVKD. The V and J ends lost 3 bases and 11 bases respectively, with 19 bases between them. The CDR3 has 14 residues. CDR3 region: CAISDPRIGTSAFF. CDR3 bases: TGTGCCATCAGTGACCCTCGAATAGGGACTAGCGCTTTCTTT.

This clonotype was counted many times. This sequence joins TRBV7-2 and TRBJ1-1, with TRBD1 identical over 7 bases. The CDR3 consists of 13 residues. The V segment lost 5 bases and the J segment 13 bases; nucleotides outside the gene matches: 13. The germline CDR1 and CDR2 sequences are SGHTA and FQGNSA. The CDR3 DNA reads TGTGCCAGCAGCGCTCGACAGGGCTCGAAAGTTTTCTTT. Translating it yields CASSARQGSKVFF.

This clonotype has a handful of counts. The chain combines TRBV24-1 with TRBJ2-5; tentatively, D is TRBD2 (6 bases). This CDR3 has 14 amino acids. The ends were cut back, 4 bases at V and 3 bases at J, with 11 bases in the middle. Germline assignment: CDR1 KGHDR and CDR2 SFDVKD. DNA for the CDR3: TGTGCCACCAGTGAGGTCGGGACTGAAGAGACCCAGTACTTC. Residues: CATSEVGTEETQYF.

V is TRBV12-3 or TRBV12-4 and J is TRBJ1-5, with D maybe TRBD1 (5 bases). V gave up 5 bases and J gave up 5 bases, with 13 bases separating them. The CDR3 runs to 14 residues. The DNA for the CDR3 is TGTGCCAGCAGTAGGGACGGGAGCTATCAGCCCCAGCATTTT. Translated, it gives CASSRDGSYQPQHF.

This clonotype was counted many times. V usage is TRBV11-2 and J usage is TRBJ1-1; tentatively, D is TRBD1 (6 bases). This CDR3 spans 12 amino acids. Germline loops: CDR1 SGHAT, CDR2 FQNNGV. Trimming removed 10 bases from V and 6 bases from J, with 15 bases in between. CDR3 nucleotides: TGTGCCACCGGGGGGGGGGCCTCTGAAGCTTTCTTT. Translation: CATGGGASEAFF.

This clonotype was observed at least ten times. This chain connects TRBV20-1 to TRBJ1-6; D perhaps matches TRBD1 (5 bases). Deletions cut 0 bases from V and 7 bases from J, with 10 bases between. Germline V gives CDR1 DFQATT, CDR2 SNEGSKA (reference sequence). CDR3 length equals 14 residues. The CDR3 sequence: CSARDGAENSPLHF. In nucleotides, the CDR3 is TGCAGTGCTAGAGATGGGGCGGAGAATTCACCCCTCCACTTT.

The rearrangement joins TRBV7-9 to TRBJ1-1; tentative D call: TRBD1 (5 bases). The V gene's germline CDR1 is SEHNR and CDR2 FQNEAQ (reference sequence). V lost 6 bases, J lost 5 bases, and 19 bases lay in between. The CDR3 consists of 15 residues. CDR3 nucleotides: TGTGCCAGCAGACTTCCTGCCGGGGCGAGGACTGAAGCTTTCTTT. Translated, it gives CASRLPAGARTEAFF.

The chain uses TRBV7-8 and TRBJ2-2; D may match TRBD1 or TRBD2 (5 bases each). The CDR3 is 15 amino acids. The ends were cut back, 3 bases at V and 10 bases at J, with 18 bases in the middle. CDR1 is SGHVS and CDR2 is FQNEAQ in the germline V gene. The chain's CDR3 is CASSLGTSETQELFF. The DNA of the CDR3 is TGTGCCAGCAGCTTGGGGACGTCGGAGACCCAGGAGCTGTTTTTT.

The chain links TRBV10-3 to TRBJ2-2; D is undetermined. V lost 0 bases and J 7 bases, leaving 6 bases between the germline ends. The CDR3 spans 13 residues. Looked up from germline, CDR1 is ENHRY and CDR2 is SYGVKD. The CDR3 sequence: CAISESGFGELFF. As DNA, the CDR3 is TGTGCCATCAGTGAGTCAGGCTTCGGGGAGCTGTTTTTT.

This clonotype was seen many times. This chain joins TRBV7-9 and TRBJ1-5; D gene ambiguous. This CDR3 comprises 15 residues. Germline V gives CDR1 SEHNR, CDR2 FQNEAQ (reference sequence). V lost 0 bases, J lost 2 bases, and 8 bases lay in between. Written as DNA, the CDR3 is TGTGCCAGCAGCTTAGCGTCCGCGGGCAATCAGCCCCAGCATTTT. Its protein product is CASSLASAGNQPQHF.

This chain uses TRBV4-1 with TRBJ2-7; 7 bases are a match to TRBD2. The CDR3 runs to 13 residues. Germline trimming cut 4 bases from V and 4 bases from J; bases unmatched to any gene: 4. Germline loops: CDR1 MGHRA, CDR2 YSYEKL. The CDR3 DNA sequence: TGCGCCAGCAGCCGGGAGGGCATATACGAGCAGTACTTC. Translating gives CASSREGIYEQYF.

This clonotype was observed many times. This rearrangement joins TRBV28 to TRBJ1-1; D is unclear. CDR3 size: 12 residues. Germline CDR1 MDHEN, CDR2 SYDVKM. The V end was cut by 10 bases, the J end by 2 bases, with 11 bases between. CDR3 in DNA: TGTGCCACCGGTGTGTATAACACTGAAGCTTTCTTT. Its translation is CATGVYNTEAFF.

In the case of this clonotype: Given a much more abundant clone one base away, this may be a read error. The rearrangement joins TRBV10-3 to TRBJ1-3; D remains unclear. Between the trimmed V and J ends, which lost 8 bases and 1 base, there was a span of 12 bases. From germline, CDR1 is ENHRY and CDR2 SYGVKD. The CDR3 runs 14 residues. The CDR3 protein is CAIAGDYSGNTIYF. The CDR3, as DNA: TGTGCCATCGCCGGGGATTATTCTGGAAACACCATATATTTT.